Included here is one TCR beta chain sequence, with context. TCRdb called the RT-PCR reads again in MiXCR, with one record for every CDR3 protein. The sample shows 150,000 to 200,000 distinct CDR3 sequences, over 9.5% of them seen only once. The record originates from a study of response to subunit inactivated influenza vaccine. Germline V gives CDR1 MNHEY, CDR2 SVGEGT. V lost 7 bases and J lost 5; bases outside the gene matches: 10. CDR3 length: 14 amino acids. This sample also appeared in a second study, on T cells expressing NK-cell markers. Turning to that study: Researchers built TCR beta cDNA using 5'RACE template switching with UMIs. Of eight sequenced donors, seven were HCMV-seropositive and one HCMV-seronegative.

The specimen was CD8+ T cells sorted from PBMCs, collected 11 to 12 days after vaccination. The receptor's source is a man aged 50 to 59 who received an inactivated influenza vaccine. The rearrangement joins TRBV6-2 or TRBV6-3 to TRBJ2-7; 8 bases match TRBD2. CDR3 loop: CASTPGLAFDEQYF. The CDR3 nucleotides read TGTGCCAGCACCCCCGGACTAGCTTTTGACGAGCAGTACTTC.